The next 25 T cell receptor beta chains were all read from a single sample in a study of blood T cell repertoires in COVID-19. Clones were read by immunoSEQ multiplex PCR, and TCRdb kept only the in-frame ones, dropping some. This repertoire shows about 250,000 clones, about 87% found once; its top ten account for 2.6%. Source material: PBMCs or T cells enriched from blood (not recorded which). These receptors all stem from a young woman with acute COVID-19.

Only one count was recorded for this clone. The J gene is TRBJ2-5, the V gene TRBV29-1; D gene ambiguous. This CDR3 region has 11 residues. Trimming left V 7 bases short and J 7 bases short, with 13 bases between. From germline, CDR1 is SQVTM and CDR2 ANQGSEA. CDR3 nucleotides: TGCAGCGCTCGCCGGTCAGGGACCCAGTACTTC. It yields the protein CSARRSGTQYF.

This rearrangement joins TRBV19 to TRBJ1-1; D is undetermined. V was pared by 4 bases and J by 0 bases, with 12 bases between. The length of the CDR3 is 15 residues. Germline V gene lookup returns CDR1 LNHDA and CDR2 SQIVND (reference sequence). This chain's CDR3 is CASSKQNSMNTEAFF. CDR3 DNA: TGTGCCAGTAGTAAGCAGAACAGCATGAACACTGAAGCTTTCTTT.

The chain couples TRBV5-1 to TRBJ1-1, with a weak D call TRBD1 (6 bases). The V and J ends lost 4 bases and 4 bases respectively, with 11 bases between them. The CDR3 runs 13 residues. Germline loops: CDR1 SGHRS, CDR2 YFSETQ. CDR3 in amino acids: CASSPQGITEAFF. The CDR3 nucleotides read TGCGCCAGCAGCCCACAGGGTATCACTGAAGCTTTCTTT.

This clone was detected only once. The chain joins TRBV30 to TRBJ2-7, with a possible D match to TRBD2 (5 bases). The CDR3 length is 13 residues. Trimming left V 5 bases short and J 5 bases short, with 16 bases between. Germline-derived CDR1 and CDR2 are GTSNPN and SVGIG (reference sequence). This CDR3 reads CAWAARARNEQYF. For the CDR3, the DNA is TGTGCCTGGGCCGCGAGGGCACGTAACGAGCAGTACTTC.

The genes are TRBV5-4 and TRBJ2-1, with 9 bases aligning to TRBD2. The CDR3 totals 14 residues. The ends lost 4 bases at V and 9 bases at J; junction bases unmatched: 8. Germline V gene data show CDR1 as SGHNT and CDR2 as YYREEE (reference sequence). The CDR3 coding sequence is TGTGCCAGCAGCCCGCGGGGGGGCCTAGGTGAGCAGTTCTTC. Amino acids: CASSPRGGLGEQFF. Using reference TRBV5-4 and TRBJ2-1 for the parts outside the CDR3, the full variable domain is ETGVTQSPTHLIKTRGQQVTLRCSSQSGHNTVSWYQQALGQGPQFIFQYYREEENGRGNFPPRFSGLQFPNYSSELNVNALELDDSALYLCASSPRGGLGEQFFGPGTRLTVL.

About this clone itself: A junction end diverges from the germline sequence, so it may reflect a read error. The chain couples TRBV27 to TRBJ2-1, with a tentative D call TRBD1 (6 bases). This CDR3 comprises 15 residues. The germline CDR1 and CDR2 sequences are MNHEY and SMNVEV (reference sequence). The CDR3 region is CASSLGDTLYNEQFF. CDR3 bases: TGTGCCAGCAGTTTAGGGGACACGTTGTACAATGAGCAATTCTTC.

The CDR3 here is CASSARRTGTSGVDEQFF. CDR3 bases: TGTGCCAGTAGTGCCCGAAGGACCGGGACTAGCGGGGTAGATGAGCAGTTCTTC. V gene TRBV19 combines with J gene TRBJ2-1; 13 bases fit TRBD2. This CDR3 contains 18 residues. CDR1 is LNHDA, CDR2 SQIVND, per germline (reference sequence). V lost 5 bases, J lost 8 bases, and 15 bases stayed unmatched.

V and J are TRBV5-5 and TRBJ2-7, with 7 bases identical to TRBD1. The V gene end was trimmed by 0 bases and the J gene end by 9 bases; junction bases not matched to a gene: 9. This CDR3 is built from 14 residues. The V gene's germline CDR1 is SGHKS and CDR2 YYEKEE (reference sequence). DNA for the CDR3: TGTGCCAGCAGCTTGGGACAGGGATTTTCTGGGCAGTACTTC. Encoded protein: CASSLGQGFSGQYF. Based on the CDR3 plus reference TRBV5-5 and TRBJ2-7, the full variable domain is DAGVTQSPTHLIKTRGQQVTLRCSPISGHKSVSWYQQVLGQGPQFIFQYYEKEERGRGNFPDRFSARQFPNYSSELNVNALLLGDSALYLCASSLGQGFSGQYFGPGTRLTVT.

V is TRBV5-8 and J is TRBJ1-3; the D is unclear. The CDR3 is made up of 15 amino acids. Between the trimmed V and J ends, which lost 2 bases and 6 bases, there was a span of 15 bases. Germline V lookup: CDR1 SGHTS, CDR2 YDEGEE. The chain's CDR3 is CASSLVMGGENTIYF. As DNA, the CDR3 is TGTGCCAGCAGCTTAGTGATGGGAGGAGAAAACACCATATATTTT.

V gene TRBV7-8 combines with J gene TRBJ2-7; TRBD2 matches 7 bases. The CDR3 covers 19 residues. The junction had 23 bases not matched to a gene; V was cut back by 5 bases and J by 4 bases. Germline V lookup: CDR1 SGHVS, CDR2 FQNEAQ. DNA of the CDR3: TGTGCCAGCAGCAGGCGGGTAGAGGGGAGGGGTGGTGAACTTTACGAGCAGTACTTC. It translates to CASSRRVEGRGGELYEQYF.

V and J are TRBV6-2 or TRBV6-3 and TRBJ1-4; D gene unclear. The germline V gene encodes CDR1 MNHEY and CDR2 SVGEGT. The germline V and J ends were trimmed by 2 bases and 1 base, with 5 bases remaining between them. The CDR3 covers 14 residues. CDR3 in DNA: TGTGCCAGCAGTTACGGAGGAACTAATGAAAAACTGTTTTTT. This sequence encodes CASSYGGTNEKLFF.

The rearrangement joins TRBV6-5 to TRBJ1-4; 8 positions agree with TRBD1. Germline V gene data show CDR1 as MNHEY and CDR2 as SVGAGI. The CDR3 extends over 15 amino acids. V lost 6 bases, J lost 7 bases, and 10 bases stayed unmatched. This chain's CDR3 is CASSIGQGGGEKLFF. The DNA for the CDR3 is TGTGCCAGCAGCATTGGACAGGGCGGCGGTGAAAAACTGTTTTTT.

The chain uses TRBV5-1 and TRBJ2-7, with D maybe TRBD2 (5 bases). Germline CDR1 SGHRS, CDR2 YFSETQ. This CDR3 has 14 residues. Trimming cost V 4 bases and J 3 bases, with 14 bases left between them. CDR3: CASSPSRGGYEQYF. CDR3 sequence (DNA): TGCGCCAGCAGCCCCTCCCGTGGAGGCTACGAGCAGTACTTC.

This clone was recorded once. V gene TRBV5-4 combines with J gene TRBJ2-5; 7 bases align to TRBD2. Looked up from germline, CDR1 is SGHNT and CDR2 is YYREEE (reference sequence). The V and J ends lost 4 bases and 0 bases, in that order; junction bases with no gene match: 3. This CDR3 is 14 amino acids long. The CDR3 bases are TGTGCCAGCAGCCCAGGGACTAACCAAGAGACCCAGTACTTC. It codes for CASSPGTNQETQYF. The complete variable domain, with remaining parts taken from reference TRBV5-4 and TRBJ2-5, reads ETGVTQSPTHLIKTRGQQVTLRCSSQSGHNTVSWYQQALGQGPQFIFQYYREEENGRGNFPPRFSGLQFPNYSSELNVNALELDDSALYLCASSPGTNQETQYFGPGTRLLVL.

V is TRBV14 and J is TRBJ1-3; D gene unclear. Germline V lookup: CDR1 SGHDN, CDR2 FVKESK. With 0 bases removed from V and 9 bases from J, the gap between germline ends came to 12 bases. This CDR3 contains 14 residues. CDR3 region: CASSQDRRVGTIYF. The CDR3 DNA is TGTGCCAGCAGCCAAGATCGGCGGGTTGGCACCATATATTTT. Full variable domain (remainder filled in from reference TRBV14 and TRBJ1-3): EAGVTQFPSHSVIEKGQTVTLRCDPISGHDNLYWYRRVMGKEIKFLLHFVKESKQDESGMPNNRFLAERTGGTYSTLKVQPAELEDSGVYFCASSQDRRVGTIYFGEGSWLTVV.

The J gene is TRBJ1-5, the V gene TRBV12-5, with 7 bases fitting TRBD1. V was clipped by 0 bases and J by 5 bases; unmatched bases: 13. CDR1 is LGHNT and CDR2 is FRNRAP in the germline V gene. The CDR3 is 18 residues long. The CDR3 is CASGLVRLGQGGYQPQHF. The CDR3 DNA reads TGTGCTAGTGGTTTGGTACGATTGGGCCAGGGGGGATATCAGCCCCAGCATTTT.

This sequence joins TRBV11-2 and TRBJ2-2, with a tentative D call TRBD1 (5 bases). In germline, CDR1 is SGHAT, CDR2 FQNNGV. The CDR3 is made up of 14 amino acids. Trimming shortened V by 3 bases and J by 11 bases, and 16 bases separated the two germline ends. The CDR3 loop is CASSFDRGLGELFF. In DNA form, the CDR3 reads TGTGCCAGCAGCTTTGATAGGGGCTTAGGAGAGCTGTTTTTT.

The genes are TRBV30 and TRBJ2-2, with D perhaps matching TRBD2 (5 bases). The CDR3 sequence is 16 residues long. The V gene's germline CDR1 is GTSNPN and CDR2 SVGIG (reference sequence). With 4 bases removed from V and 3 bases from J, the gap between germline ends came to 18 bases. CDR3 bases: TGTGCCTGGACGAGGGTGTCGGACGCTTACACCGGGGAGCTGTTTTTT. Amino acid sequence: CAWTRVSDAYTGELFF.

The rearrangement links TRBV5-8 to TRBJ1-6, with D perhaps TRBD1 (5 bases). The germline gives CDR1 SGHTS, CDR2 YDEGEE. CDR3 length: 15 residues. Trimming stripped 2 bases from V and 4 bases from J, with 10 bases between. CDR3 sequence: CASSFGPGYNSPLHF. For the CDR3, the DNA is TGTGCCAGCAGCTTTGGTCCAGGGTATAATTCACCCCTCCACTTT.

This clone was found a few times. The gene calls are TRBV28 and TRBJ2-1; 11 bases are a match to TRBD1. The trim removed 6 bases at V and 14 bases at J, leaving 6 bases unmatched. This CDR3 spans 12 amino acids. Looked up from germline, CDR1 is MDHEN and CDR2 is SYDVKM. As DNA, the CDR3 is TGTGCCAGCAGCTTGGACAGGGGGCATGAGTTCTTC. It specifies CASSLDRGHEFF.

This clone turned up a few times. This rearrangement joins TRBV6-5 to TRBJ1-5; 7 bases are shared with TRBD1. CDR3 length: 15 residues. The germline V gene encodes CDR1 MNHEY and CDR2 SVGAGI. The junction had 6 bases not matched to a gene; V was cut back by 6 bases and J by 1 base. CDR3 residues: CASRPGQQSNQPQHF. CDR3 nucleotides: TGTGCCAGCAGACCGGGACAGCAAAGCAATCAGCCCCAGCATTTT.

This chain joins TRBV7-2 and TRBJ2-1, with TRBD2 identical over 8 bases. The J segment lost 2 bases and the V segment lost 6 bases, leaving 3 bases of the junction unmatched. The CDR3 runs 14 residues. CDR1 and CDR2 from the germline V gene are SGHTA and FQGNSA. CDR3 sequence: CASRRGAAYNEQFF. For the CDR3, the DNA is TGTGCCAGCAGGCGGGGGGCTGCCTACAATGAGCAGTTCTTC.

This chain connects TRBV11-3 to TRBJ1-1, with D possibly TRBD1 on 6 matching bases. CDR3 length equals 13 residues. The germline V gene encodes CDR1 SGHNT and CDR2 YENEEA. Trimming took 4 bases from V and 3 from J, leaving 9 bases between them. The CDR3 here is CASSSEGDTEAFF. The CDR3 nucleotides read TGTGCCAGCAGCTCCGAGGGGGACACTGAAGCTTTCTTT.

DNA for the CDR3: TGTGCCAGCAGTTACAGTACGGGACAGCTATTCTTT. Encoded protein: CASSYSTGQLFF. The rearrangement uses TRBV12-3 or TRBV12-4 and TRBJ1-1; 7 bases match TRBD1. Trimming cost V 4 bases and J 14 bases; bases outside gene matches: 10. The CDR3 consists of 12 residues.

This chain joins TRBV7-6 and TRBJ1-4, with D uncertain. V shed 1 base and J shed 6 bases, with 18 bases lying between them. Germline V CDR1 and CDR2: SGHVS, FNYEAQ. CDR3 length equals 17 residues. The CDR3 loop is CASSLGVLATGDEKLFF. The CDR3 bases are TGTGCCAGCAGCTTAGGTGTTTTGGCCACCGGAGATGAAAAACTGTTTTTT.